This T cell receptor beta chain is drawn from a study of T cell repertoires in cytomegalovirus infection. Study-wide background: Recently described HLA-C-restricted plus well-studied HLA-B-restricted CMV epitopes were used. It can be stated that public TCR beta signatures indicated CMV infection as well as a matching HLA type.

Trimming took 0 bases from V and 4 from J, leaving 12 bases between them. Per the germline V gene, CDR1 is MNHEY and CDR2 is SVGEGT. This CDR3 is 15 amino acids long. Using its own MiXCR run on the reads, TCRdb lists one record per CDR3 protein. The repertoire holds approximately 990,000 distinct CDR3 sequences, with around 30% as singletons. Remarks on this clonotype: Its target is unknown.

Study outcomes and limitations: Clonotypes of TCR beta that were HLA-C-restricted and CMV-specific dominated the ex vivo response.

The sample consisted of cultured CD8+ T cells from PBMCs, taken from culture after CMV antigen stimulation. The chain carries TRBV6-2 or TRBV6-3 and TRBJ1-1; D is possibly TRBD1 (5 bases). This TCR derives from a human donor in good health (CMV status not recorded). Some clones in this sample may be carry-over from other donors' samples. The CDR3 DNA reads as TGTGCCAGCAGTTACTCCCCGGGGGATGGCACTGAAGCTTTCTTT. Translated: CASSYSPGDGTEAFF.